The 8 T cell receptor beta chains below come from one sample, sequenced in a study of cytomegalovirus exposure and HLA in healthy donors (dated by TCRdb to about 2017). Library preparation employed the immunoSEQ multiplex PCR assay. For the multiplex PCR, a mixture combining 60 forward primers for TCR Vbeta segments and 13 reverse primers for TCR Jbeta segments was used. TCRdb mirrors the immuneACCESS table, restricted to in-frame sequences. Some clones are absent from its copies; in checked studies, under half trace to an unresolved V gene, and the reason for the others is unknown. This sample lists some 92,000 clones; 75% to 85% were detected once. The ten largest clones capture around 9.9% of the sample. The source material was PBMCs. These receptors all come from a man aged 18 to 30 in good health and CMV-seropositive.

For this clone: Mismatch with germline at one junction end may stem from a read error. The rearrangement joins TRBV6-5 to TRBJ1-2; D not certain. Germline V CDR1 and CDR2: MNHEY, SVGAGI. This CDR3 is 13 amino acids long. The CDR3 loop is CASSYAGSYGYSF. CDR3 DNA sequence: TGTGCCAGCAGTTACGCAGGCTCCTATGGCTACTCCTTC.

This clone was seen a few times. The J gene is TRBJ1-4, the V gene TRBV7-9, with D maybe TRBD1 (5 bases). V was trimmed by 2 bases and J by 0 bases, leaving 13 bases between them. The CDR3 runs to 17 residues. Per the germline V gene, CDR1 is SEHNR and CDR2 is FQNEAQ (reference sequence). This CDR3 is CASSLLMQGATNEKLFF. As DNA, the CDR3 is TGTGCCAGCAGCTTATTAATGCAGGGTGCAACTAATGAAAAACTGTTTTTT.

The chain combines TRBV6-1 with TRBJ2-4; D is possibly TRBD2 (5 bases). Trimming stripped 1 base from V and 1 base from J, with 20 bases between. Germline V gene data show CDR1 as MNHNS and CDR2 as SASEGT. The CDR3 contains 19 residues. CDR3 in amino acids: CASSEGEGKIILAKNIQYF. For the CDR3, the DNA is TGTGCCAGCAGTGAAGGAGAGGGCAAGATCATCCTGGCCAAAAACATTCAGTACTTC.

This chain links TRBV27 with TRBJ2-1; 7 positions agree with TRBD1. This CDR3 spans 13 amino acids. The germline gives CDR1 MNHEY, CDR2 SMNVEV (reference sequence). The V and J ends lost 7 bases and 8 bases, in that order; junction bases with no gene match: 8. CDR3 coding DNA: TGTGCCAGCAAACAGGGGCAGTTCCATGAGCAGTTCTTC. This translates into CASKQGQFHEQFF.

The chain couples TRBV7-8 to TRBJ1-5; D perhaps matches TRBD1 (5 bases). V shed 1 base and J shed 11 bases, with 12 bases lying between them. The germline gives CDR1 SGHVS, CDR2 FQNEAQ. The CDR3 contains 13 residues. The CDR3 DNA reads as TGTGCCAGCAGCTTAGGGTTGGAAGGGGCCCAGCATTTT. This translates into CASSLGLEGAQHF.

The chain recombines TRBV5-1 with TRBJ2-1; a possible D gene is TRBD1 (5 bases). Germline lookup yields CDR1 SGHRS and CDR2 YFSETQ. The V end was cut by 2 bases, the J end by 8 bases, with 11 bases between. The CDR3 extends over 13 amino acids. The CDR3 spells CASSFEVGDEQFF. CDR3 coding DNA: TGCGCCAGCAGCTTTGAGGTAGGGGATGAGCAGTTCTTC.

This clone was seen just once. The genes are TRBV4-1 and TRBJ2-3, with 7 bases identical to TRBD2. V was pared by 1 base and J by 4 bases, with 8 bases of the junction left unmatched. Germline CDR1 reads MGHRA; CDR2 reads YSYEKL. The CDR3 consists of 16 residues. The CDR3 is CASSQGTSSIPDTQYF. The CDR3 nucleotides read TGCGCCAGCAGCCAAGGGACTAGTTCGATTCCAGATACGCAGTATTTT.

The V and J genes are TRBV6-1 and TRBJ2-3; D is uncertain. In germline, CDR1 is MNHNS, CDR2 SASEGT. CDR3 length equals 15 residues. V dropped 3 bases and J dropped 2 bases, with 12 bases sitting between them. The CDR3 DNA reads TGTGCCAGCAGTGAGTTAGCCGACCTCACAGATACGCAGTATTTT. Translated, it gives CASSELADLTDTQYF.